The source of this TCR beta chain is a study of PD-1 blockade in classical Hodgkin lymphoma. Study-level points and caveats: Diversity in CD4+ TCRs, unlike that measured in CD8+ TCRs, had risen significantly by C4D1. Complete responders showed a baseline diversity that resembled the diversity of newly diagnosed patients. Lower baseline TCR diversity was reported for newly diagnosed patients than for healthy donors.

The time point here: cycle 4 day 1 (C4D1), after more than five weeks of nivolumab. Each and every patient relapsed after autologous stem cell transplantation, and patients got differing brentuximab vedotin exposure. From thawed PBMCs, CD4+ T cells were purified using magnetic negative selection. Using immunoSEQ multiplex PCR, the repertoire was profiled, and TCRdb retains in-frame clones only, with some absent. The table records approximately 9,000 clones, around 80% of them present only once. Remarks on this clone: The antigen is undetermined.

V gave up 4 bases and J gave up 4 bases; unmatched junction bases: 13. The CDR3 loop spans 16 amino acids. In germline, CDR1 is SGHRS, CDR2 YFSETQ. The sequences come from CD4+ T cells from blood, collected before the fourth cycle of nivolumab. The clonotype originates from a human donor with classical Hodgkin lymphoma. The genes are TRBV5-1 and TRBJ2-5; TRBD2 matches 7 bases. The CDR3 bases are TGCGCCAGCAGCAACCTTCTGGGGGGGGAGGGAGAGACCCAGTACTTC. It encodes CASSNLLGGEGETQYF. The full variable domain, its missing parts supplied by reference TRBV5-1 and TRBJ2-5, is KAGVTQTPRYLIKTRGQQVTLSCSPISGHRSVSWYQQTPGQGLQFLFEYFSETQRNKGNFPGRFSGRQFSNSRSEMNVSTLELGDSALYLCASSNLLGGEGETQYFGPGTRLLVL.